This T cell receptor beta chain is drawn from a study of shared clonotypes between healthy human individuals. Study-wide context: CD4 naive cells filled three plates per donor, CD4 memory three, CD8 naive two and CD8 memory one. The study's findings and limits: Sorted-subset sequencing was shown by rarefaction to be incomplete despite large depth.

The assay was carried out at the deep level. Once extracted for a subset, genomic DNA was divided evenly among several immunoSEQ plates. Sequencing used immunoSEQ multiplex PCR; TCRdb keeps in-frame clones, though not all of them. The sample contains some 2.1 million clones, about 95% of which appear only once. It was CD45RO-negative cells, positively selected for CCR7, that made up naive CD8 cells, with terminally differentiated effector memory CD45RA+ cells excluded. CDR1 is PRHDT and CDR2 is FYEKMQ in the germline V gene (reference sequence). The CDR3 spans 14 residues. The V end lost 2 bases, the J end lost 6 bases, and 13 bases lay between the germline ends. As for this clone: Its antigen is unidentified.

The TCR originated in a young man in good health. The source material was naive CD8+ T cells sorted from blood. The rearrangement links TRBV13 to TRBJ1-1; maybe TRBD1 (6 bases). The CDR3 nucleotides read TGTGCCAGCAGCTTACCAGGGGTGAGTCCTGAAGCTTTCTTT. Translating it yields CASSLPGVSPEAFF.